This TCR beta chain emerged from a study of blood T cell repertoires in COVID-19. The ends were cut back, 3 bases at V and 0 bases at J, with 5 bases in the middle. The germline gives CDR1 LNHDA, CDR2 SQIVND (reference sequence). This CDR3 contains 13 residues. Sequencing was performed with immunoSEQ multiplex PCR; in TCRdb, only in-frame clones are kept and a portion is missing. Among about 56,000 clones listed, approximately 92% were seen once. The rearrangement links TRBV19 to TRBJ1-1; D uncertain. The sequence was collected from a woman in her sixties with COVID-19, enrolled during active disease. Sample: peripheral blood. The CDR3 DNA reads as TGTGCCAGTAGTATGGGCCTGAACACTGAAGCTTTCTTT. As protein: CASSMGLNTEAFF.